The clone carrying this T cell receptor (beta chain) was seen repeatedly, ten times or more. Its antigen is unidentified. The data originate from a study of T cell repertoires in cytomegalovirus infection. About the research overall: Based on public TCR beta signatures, there were indications of CMV infection and of a matching HLA type. Study results and caveats: Using cumulative public TCR beta family frequency, the authors identified those who carried CMV together with the relevant HLA. CMV-specific TCR beta clonotypes restricted by HLA-C dominated the ex vivo response.

The V gene end was trimmed by 6 bases and the J gene end by 2 bases; junction bases not matched to a gene: 6. This CDR3 is built from 15 residues. TCRdb analysed the reads with MiXCR anew, one entry per CDR3 protein. Found here are just under 300,000 distinct CDR3 sequences, 8% to 10% of them singletons; the top ten hold around 2.6%. The specimen was PBMCs. The rearrangement uses TRBV12-3 or TRBV12-4 and TRBJ2-5; TRBD2 matches 10 bases. The TCR sequence derives from a human donor in good health (CMV status not recorded). Some clones in this sample may be carry-over from other donors' samples. As DNA, the CDR3 is TGTGCCAGCAGCGAGCTAGCGGGGGTTCAAGAGACCCAGTACTTC. Residues: CASSELAGVQETQYF.